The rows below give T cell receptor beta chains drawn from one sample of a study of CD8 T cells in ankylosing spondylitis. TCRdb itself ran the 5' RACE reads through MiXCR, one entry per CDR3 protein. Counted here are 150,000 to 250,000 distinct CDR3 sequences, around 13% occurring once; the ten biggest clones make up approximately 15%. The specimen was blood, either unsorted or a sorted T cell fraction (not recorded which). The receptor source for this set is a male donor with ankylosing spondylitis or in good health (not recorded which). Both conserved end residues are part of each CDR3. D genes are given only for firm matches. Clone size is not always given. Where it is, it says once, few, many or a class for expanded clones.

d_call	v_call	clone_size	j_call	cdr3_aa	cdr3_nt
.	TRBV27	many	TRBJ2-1	CASRKTPNVGHEQFF	TGTGCCAGCAGGAAGACACCGAATGTGGGCCATGAGCAGTTCTTC
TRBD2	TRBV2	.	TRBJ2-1	CASSRTSGNYNEQFF	TGTGCCAGCTCTCGGACTAGCGGGAACTACAATGAGCAGTTCTTC
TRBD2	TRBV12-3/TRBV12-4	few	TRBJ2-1	CASSLGGGLGNEQFF	TGTGCCAGCAGTTTGGGGGGGGGTCTCGGCAATGAGCAGTTCTTC
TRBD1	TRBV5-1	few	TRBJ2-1	CASSSGQGAGDEQFF	TGCGCCAGCAGCTCGGGACAGGGGGCCGGGGATGAGCAGTTCTTC
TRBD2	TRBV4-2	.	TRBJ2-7	CASSQEERGAYEQYF	TGTGCCAGCAGCCAAGAAGAGCGGGGGGCCTACGAGCAGTACTTC
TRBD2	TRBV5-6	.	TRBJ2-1	CASSLAAGGPTRYNEQFF	TGTGCCAGCAGCTTGGCCGCGGGGGGGCCAACCCGATACAATGAGCAGTTCTTC
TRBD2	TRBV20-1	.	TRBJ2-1	CSARGWEGNEQFF	TGCAGTGCTAGAGGGTGGGAGGGTAATGAGCAGTTCTTC
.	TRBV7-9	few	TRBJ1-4	CASSLGPANEKLFF	TGTGCCAGCAGCTTAGGTCCGGCAAATGAAAAACTGTTTTTT
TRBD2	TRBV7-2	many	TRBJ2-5	CASSLGGGPQETQYF	TGTGCCAGCAGCTTAGGGGGAGGGCCTCAAGAGACCCAGTACTTC
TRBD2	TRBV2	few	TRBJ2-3	CASSARPGGGAGDTQYF	TGTGCCAGCAGTGCCCGCCCCGGCGGGGGGGCGGGTGATACGCAGTATTTT
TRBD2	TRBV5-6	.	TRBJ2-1	CASSQTSGRDNEQFF	TGTGCCAGCAGCCAGACTAGCGGGAGGGACAATGAGCAGTTCTTC
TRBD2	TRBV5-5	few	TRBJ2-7	CASSLEVGLAGPGYF	TGTGCCAGCAGCTTGGAGGTGGGACTAGCGGGGCCTGGGTACTTC
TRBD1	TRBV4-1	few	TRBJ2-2	CASSQRGQGTGELFF	TGCGCCAGCAGCCAGAGGGGACAGGGAACCGGGGAGCTGTTTTTT
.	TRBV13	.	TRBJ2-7	CASRGRSHYEQYF	TGTGCCAGCAGAGGGCGGTCCCACTACGAGCAGTACTTC
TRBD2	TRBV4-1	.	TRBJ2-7	CASSQAPVAGAFSIYEQYF	TGCGCCAGCAGCCAAGCCCCAGTAGCGGGAGCCTTCAGCATCTACGAGCAGTACTTC
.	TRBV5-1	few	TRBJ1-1	CASNDRGNTEAFF	TGCGCCAGCAACGATAGAGGGAACACTGAAGCTTTCTTT
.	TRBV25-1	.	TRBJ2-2	CASSPPRVNTGELFF	TGTGCCAGCAGTCCCCCCAGGGTAAACACCGGGGAGCTGTTTTTT
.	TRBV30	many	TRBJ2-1	CASGVLNEQFF	TGTGCCTCCGGGGTTCTCAATGAGCAGTTCTTC
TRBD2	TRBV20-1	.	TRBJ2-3	CSARSLSGGTTDTQYF	TGCAGTGCTAGGAGCCTTAGCGGGGGGACAACAGATACGCAGTATTTT
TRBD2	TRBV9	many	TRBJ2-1	CASSPSGGAYNEQFF	TGTGCCAGCAGCCCCAGCGGGGGGGCCTACAATGAGCAGTTCTTC
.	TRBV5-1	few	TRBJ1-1	CASSLVVAGNTEAFF	TGCGCCAGCAGCTTGGTGGTCGCAGGGAACACTGAAGCTTTCTTT
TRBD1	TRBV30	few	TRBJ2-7	CAWTSGTDTYEQYF	TGTGCCTGGACTTCCGGGACAGATACCTACGAGCAGTACTTC
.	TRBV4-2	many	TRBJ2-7	CASSQTGREQYF	TGTGCCAGCAGCCAAACAGGGCGCGAGCAGTACTTC
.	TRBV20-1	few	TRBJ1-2	CSARGMDNYGYTF	TGCAGTGCTAGAGGGATGGACAACTATGGCTACACCTTC
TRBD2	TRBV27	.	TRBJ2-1	CASSGLAGGPLGEQFF	TGTGCCAGCAGCGGACTAGCGGGGGGCCCATTAGGTGAGCAGTTCTTC
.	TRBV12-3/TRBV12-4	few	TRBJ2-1	CASSLVAVLSYNEQFF	TGTGCCAGCAGTTTGGTGGCGGTACTCTCCTACAATGAGCAGTTCTTC
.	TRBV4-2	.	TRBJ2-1	CASSPLRGGNTYNEQFF	TGTGCCAGCAGCCCACTTCGGGGCGGAAATACATACAATGAGCAGTTCTTC
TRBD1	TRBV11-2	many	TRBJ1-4	CASSLGAGTGGKKLFF	TGTGCCAGCAGCTTAGGTGCCGGGACAGGGGGCAAAAAACTGTTTTTT
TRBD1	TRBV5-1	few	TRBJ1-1	CASSPTEQGAYNPPHTEAFF	TGCGCCAGCAGCCCCACAGAACAGGGGGCGTATAATCCCCCCCACACTGAAGCTTTCTTT
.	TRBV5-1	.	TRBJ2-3	CASSTTGYLGTQYF	TGCGCCAGCAGCACGACAGGCTATCTGGGTACGCAGTATTTT
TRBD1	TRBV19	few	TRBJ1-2	CASSADRVDYTF	TGTGCCAGTAGTGCGGACAGGGTGGACTACACCTTC
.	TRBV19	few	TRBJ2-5	CASSPAGRPFQETQYF	TGTGCCAGTAGTCCCGCGGGCAGACCCTTCCAAGAGACCCAGTACTTC
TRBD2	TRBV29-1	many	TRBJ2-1	CSALGVAGSNEQFF	TGCAGCGCTCTGGGGGTAGCGGGAAGTAATGAGCAGTTCTTC
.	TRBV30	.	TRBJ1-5	CAWSQQSNQPQHF	TGTGCCTGGAGTCAACAGAGCAATCAGCCCCAGCATTTT
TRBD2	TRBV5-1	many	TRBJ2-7	CASSLSGGRDEQYF	TGCGCCAGCAGCTTGTCCGGGGGGAGGGACGAGCAGTACTTC
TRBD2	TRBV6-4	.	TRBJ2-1	CASRERGGYNEQFF	TGTGCCAGCAGAGAGCGGGGGGGCTACAATGAGCAGTTCTTC
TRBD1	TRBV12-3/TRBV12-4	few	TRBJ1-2	CASSPTGGSGYGYTF	TGTGCCAGCTCACCAACAGGGGGCAGCGGCTATGGCTACACCTTC
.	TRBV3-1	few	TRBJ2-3	CATIRGDTQYF	TGTGCCACCATACGAGGGGATACGCAGTATTTT
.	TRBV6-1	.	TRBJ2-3	CASSDLSPVSTDTQYF	TGTGCCAGCAGTGACCTTTCACCAGTGAGCACAGATACGCAGTATTTT
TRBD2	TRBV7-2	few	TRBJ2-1	CASSLFLAGGNEQFF	TGTGCCAGCAGCTTGTTCCTAGCGGGAGGGAATGAGCAGTTCTTC
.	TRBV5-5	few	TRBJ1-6	CASSLSRKESYNSPLHF	TGTGCCAGCAGCTTGTCGAGGAAAGAGTCCTATAATTCACCCCTCCACTTT
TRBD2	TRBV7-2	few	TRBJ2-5	CASSFPSGGGETQYF	TGTGCCAGCAGCTTTCCTAGCGGGGGTGGGGAGACCCAGTACTTC